Reported below is one T cell receptor beta chain. The target antigen is unknown. This sample was included in a study of T cell responses to AZD1222 COVID-19 vaccine. The protocol was immunoSEQ multiplex PCR, while the TCRdb copy is restricted to in-frame clones and leaves out a portion. The sample holds 200,000 or so clones, almost 95% seen once. Trimming pared 1 base from V and 10 bases from J, leaving 10 bases between. The CDR3 sequence is 12 residues long. Study-wide findings and caveats: Two AZD1222 administrations were followed by greater Spike-specific TCR breadth and depth.

Sequencing was performed on peripheral blood, taken on day 0 of AZD1222 vaccination. The rearrangement links TRBV12-3 or TRBV12-4 to TRBJ1-1; D call uncertain. This TCR was recovered from an adult in good health. The CDR3 DNA reads TGTGCCAGCAGTTTAGGCCCCCTTACAGCTTTCTTT. This translates into CASSLGPLTAFF.